The rows below give T cell receptor beta chains drawn from one sample of a study of T-cell memory formation after mild COVID-19. From the 5' RACE reads, TCRdb called clonotypes with MiXCR, one entry per CDR3 protein. The table includes 470,000 or so distinct CDR3 sequences, about a sixth detected once. Specimen: PBMCs or a T cell subset sorted from them (not recorded which). These receptors all come from a man younger than 30 who had mild COVID-19 (a few samples of this study predate the infection). Cell type and time point are not known. Both conserved end residues are part of each CDR3. A D gene is named only where the DNA matches it firmly. For some rows the clone size is stated as once, few or many, or as a class when expanded; others skip it.

clone_size	v_call	j_call	d_call	cdr3_nt	cdr3_aa
.	TRBV7-2	TRBJ2-3	.	TGTGCCAGCAATTGGACTCCGGGCACAGATACGCAGTATTTT	CASNWTPGTDTQYF
few	TRBV7-2	TRBJ1-1	.	TGTGCCAGCAGCCGAATTACAGGGACCACTGAAGCTTTCTTT	CASSRITGTTEAFF
once	TRBV20-1	TRBJ2-1	.	TGCAGTGCTAGAGGGGGGACGGCTCCTACAGGGGAGCAGTTCTTC	CSARGGTAPTGEQFF
.	TRBV6-5	TRBJ1-1	.	TGTGCCAGCAGTTACTCGGGGGCGCAAAACACTGAAGCTTTCTTT	CASSYSGAQNTEAFF
.	TRBV6-5	TRBJ1-2	.	TGTGCCAGCAGTTACTCGATCGTTGGGGGGGCTAACTATGGCTACACCTTC	CASSYSIVGGANYGYTF
few	TRBV5-1	TRBJ2-6	.	TGCGCCAGCAGCCGACCAGTCTCTGGGGCCAACGTCCTGACTTTC	CASSRPVSGANVLTF
.	TRBV30	TRBJ1-1	.	TGTGCCTGGACCGAGCCAGCACCGAACACTGAAGCTTTCTTT	CAWTEPAPNTEAFF
.	TRBV6-1	TRBJ1-1	TRBD1	TGTGCCAGCATTCGAGGGACAGGGGGAAACACTGAAGCTTTCTTT	CASIRGTGGNTEAFF
few	TRBV7-2	TRBJ1-5	.	TGTGCCAGCAGCGGGGAGAATCAGCCCCAGCATTTT	CASSGENQPQHF
.	TRBV7-9	TRBJ1-1	.	TGTGCCAGCAGCTTAGAGGGGTCGGGCACTGAAGCTTTCTTT	CASSLEGSGTEAFF
few	TRBV6-6	TRBJ2-3	TRBD2	TGTGCCAGCAGTTACTCGATCAGCGGGGGTGATACGCAGTATTTT	CASSYSISGGDTQYF
few	TRBV7-9	TRBJ2-5	.	TGTGCCAGCAGCTCCCTGGACAGTCAAGAGACCCAGTACTTC	CASSSLDSQETQYF
.	TRBV2	TRBJ2-5	.	TGTGCCAGCAGCACGCTCAGTGCCATTGGGGCAGAGACCCAGTACTTC	CASSTLSAIGAETQYF
few	TRBV5-1	TRBJ2-5	.	TGCGCCAGCAGCATACGGACGATGGGCTGGGAGCAAGAGACCCAGTACTTC	CASSIRTMGWEQETQYF